Listed here are 18 T cell receptor beta chains from one sample, sequenced in a study of cytotoxic CD8 clonotypes in ibrutinib-treated CLL. Only in-frame clones appear in the TCRdb table, and some are missing; sequencing was by immunoSEQ multiplex PCR. The table has more than 140,000 clones, roughly 80% seen once. Material: PBMCs, obtained after 12 months of ibrutinib treatment. The origin of the receptors is a human donor with chronic lymphocytic leukemia.

The chain combines TRBV5-1 with TRBJ2-3; D call uncertain. The CDR3 extends over 12 amino acids. The V gene lost 1 base and the J gene lost 5 bases, with 5 bases spanning the gap. Per the germline V gene, CDR1 is SGHRS and CDR2 is YFSETQ. Here the CDR3 DNA reads TGCGCCAGCAGCTTGTTACTAGATACGCAGTATTTT. The encoded protein is CASSLLLDTQYF. Drawing the rest from reference TRBV5-1 and TRBJ2-3, the complete variable domain is KAGVTQTPRYLIKTRGQQVTLSCSPISGHRSVSWYQQTPGQGLQFLFEYFSETQRNKGNFPGRFSGRQFSNSRSEMNVSTLELGDSALYLCASSLLLDTQYFGPGTRLTVL.

This chain connects TRBV28 to TRBJ1-5; unclear D gene. The CDR3 covers 14 residues. Looked up from germline, CDR1 is MDHEN and CDR2 is SYDVKM. With 2 bases removed from V and 6 bases from J, the gap between germline ends came to 11 bases. The DNA of the CDR3 is TGTGCCAGCAGTTTAAACAAATTGGGTCAGCCCCAGCATTTT. It is translated as CASSLNKLGQPQHF.

In its sample, this clone was seen once. V is TRBV28 and J is TRBJ1-1; D is unresolved. Trimming left V 4 bases short and J 0 bases short, with 9 bases between. Germline CDR1 MDHEN, CDR2 SYDVKM. CDR3 length: 14 amino acids. Here the CDR3 reads CASSSPGMNTEAFF. The CDR3 coding sequence is TGTGCCAGCAGTTCTCCCGGGATGAACACTGAAGCTTTCTTT.

The CDR3 is CASSTDGFYGYTF. The CDR3 DNA sequence: TGTGCCAGCAGCACGGACGGGTTCTATGGCTACACCTTC. The chain combines TRBV7-9 with TRBJ1-2; no clear D gene. This CDR3 spans 13 amino acids. Germline loops: CDR1 SEHNR, CDR2 FQNEAQ (reference sequence). V was shortened by 5 bases and J by 4 bases, with 11 bases between the two germline ends.

The J gene is TRBJ1-3, the V gene TRBV28, with 9 bases identical to TRBD1. The trim removed 5 bases at V and 2 bases at J, leaving 7 bases unmatched. From germline, CDR1 is MDHEN and CDR2 SYDVKM. The CDR3 is 16 residues long. The CDR3 spells CASSPPGTGPGNTIYF. In DNA form, the CDR3 reads TGTGCCAGCAGTCCCCCGGGGACAGGGCCTGGAAACACCATATATTTT.

This chain links TRBV7-9 with TRBJ2-1, with 8 nucleotides matching TRBD2. Trimming at V came to 6 bases and at J to 0 bases, leaving 4 bases not matched to a gene. The CDR3 extends over 15 amino acids. CDR1 is SEHNR and CDR2 is FQNEAQ in the germline V gene (reference sequence). CDR3: CASSQSGSSYNEQFF. As DNA, the CDR3 is TGTGCCAGCAGTCAGAGCGGGAGCTCCTACAATGAGCAGTTCTTC.

This chain connects TRBV9 to TRBJ2-7; 9 bases fit TRBD2. The CDR3 has 15 amino acids. Germline values: CDR1 SGDLS, CDR2 YYNGEE. The V gene end was trimmed by 1 base and the J gene end by 3 bases; junction bases not matched to a gene: 5. The CDR3: CASSVTGTSFYEQYF. The CDR3 nucleotides are TGTGCCAGCAGCGTAACGGGGACTAGCTTCTACGAGCAGTACTTC.

This clone was counted once. The CDR3 DNA reads TGTGCCAGCAGTTCGGTCTCCTACGAGCAGTACTTC. The encoded protein is CASSSVSYEQYF. The V gene is TRBV28, the J gene TRBJ2-7; D gene ambiguous. The V and J ends lost 4 bases and 0 bases respectively, with 4 bases between them. CDR3 length equals 12 residues. Germline-derived CDR1 and CDR2 are MDHEN and SYDVKM.

This chain connects TRBV7-6 to TRBJ2-7; 7 positions agree with TRBD1. The germline V gene has CDR1 SGHVS and CDR2 FNYEAQ. Trimming cost V 1 base and J 1 base; bases outside gene matches: 4. This CDR3 spans 15 amino acids. The CDR3 DNA sequence: TGTGCCAGCAGCTTAGGACAGGGTCCGTCCTACGAGCAGTACTTC. Translated, it gives CASSLGQGPSYEQYF.

This chain uses TRBV30 with TRBJ2-7; no clear D. The V gene lost 2 bases and the J gene lost 5 bases, with 13 bases spanning the gap. Germline V lookup: CDR1 GTSNPN, CDR2 SVGIG (reference sequence). The length of the CDR3 is 13 residues. CDR3 in DNA: TGTGCCTGGAGTTTCACTACGGAAAACGAGCAGTACTTC. Its translation: CAWSFTTENEQYF.

The DNA for the CDR3 is TGTGCCAGCAGTGGGGAACCTTCTAGCGCGGGGGGCCAGAACACCGGGGAGCTGTTTTTT. Its translation is CASSGEPSSAGGQNTGELFF. The gene calls are TRBV6-4 and TRBJ2-2; 8 nucleotides agree with TRBD2. V gave up 4 bases and J gave up 1 base; unmatched junction bases: 17. The CDR3 runs 20 residues. CDR1 is MRHNA and CDR2 is SNTAGT in the germline V gene.

This chain uses TRBV27 with TRBJ1-4; D is uncertain. Trimming shortened V by 7 bases and J by 5 bases, and 14 bases separated the two germline ends. The germline V gene has CDR1 MNHEY and CDR2 SMNVEV (reference sequence). This CDR3 is 14 amino acids long. The CDR3 loop is CASTPGGLNEKLFF. CDR3 sequence (DNA): TGTGCCAGCACTCCGGGCGGGCTAAATGAAAAACTGTTTTTT.

This clone was recorded once. V is TRBV10-3 and J is TRBJ2-1, with D hard to call. CDR3 length equals 11 residues. Germline loops: CDR1 ENHRY, CDR2 SYGVKD. The V end lost 10 bases, the J end lost 6 bases, and 10 bases lay between the germline ends. CDR3 nucleotide sequence: TGTGCCACCGATGAGTCCAATGAGCAGTTCTTC. As protein: CATDESNEQFF.

In its sample, this clone was seen once. The V gene is TRBV7-9, the J gene TRBJ1-6; 7 bases are shared with TRBD1. There are 15 residues in the CDR3. J was trimmed by 6 bases and V by 5 bases; bases with no gene match: 7. Germline CDR1 SEHNR, CDR2 FQNEAQ (reference sequence). Here the CDR3 reads CASSKRQGSNSPLHF. The DNA of the CDR3 is TGTGCCAGCAGCAAGAGACAGGGTTCTAATTCACCCCTCCACTTT.

This clone was detected only a few times. The chain combines TRBV29-1 with TRBJ2-7, with 10 bases fitting TRBD1. The CDR3 extends over 14 amino acids. Germline V gene lookup returns CDR1 SQVTM and CDR2 ANQGSEA. V dropped 1 base and J dropped 4; count of bases not matched to a gene: 4. This chain's CDR3 is CSVEGTGGMYEQYF. The DNA of the CDR3 is TGCAGCGTTGAAGGGACAGGGGGGATGTACGAGCAGTACTTC.

CDR3 loop: CASSRQTYTGTEAFF. DNA of the CDR3: TGTGCCAGCTCACGACAGACCTACACGGGGACTGAAGCTTTCTTT. V is TRBV7-2 and J is TRBJ1-1; D perhaps matches TRBD1 (5 bases). V lost 8 bases to trimming and J lost 5 bases, with 21 bases between them. The CDR3 covers 15 residues. Germline assignment: CDR1 SGHTA and CDR2 FQGNSA.

The chain employs TRBV4-3 and TRBJ2-1, with D hard to call. The V gene's germline CDR1 is LGHNA and CDR2 YSLEER. Between the trimmed V and J ends, which lost 1 base and 9 bases, there was a span of 7 bases. CDR3 length equals 12 residues. CDR3 coding DNA: TGCGCCAGCAGCCAAGTATTAGGTGAGCAGTTCTTC. Amino acids: CASSQVLGEQFF.

The V and J genes are TRBV14 and TRBJ2-5, with 9 nucleotides matching TRBD1. Losses at the gene ends were 4 bases for V and 2 bases for J; bases not matched to a gene: 2. Germline values: CDR1 SGHDN, CDR2 FVKESK. The CDR3 is 14 residues long. The CDR3 DNA follows: TGTGCCAGCAGCCTAGGACAGGGGCAAGAGACCCAGTACTTC. It specifies CASSLGQGQETQYF.